This note documents a single T cell receptor (beta chain) sequence. No cognate antigen has been identified for it. No quality values exist for individual bases; no much larger clone is one base distant. This sample includes further DNA sequences coding for the same CDR3. The sample originates from a study of shared clonotypes between healthy human individuals (dated by TCRdb to 2018 to 2020). Context from the whole study: The cohort comprised a couple of women and a few men aged 18 to 49 years. For each donor, CD4 naive and CD4 memory were each given three plates, CD8 naive was given two plates, and CD8 memory was given one plate. To estimate repertoire size and how much clonotype sharing occurs between individuals, the study deeply sequenced the blood TCR repertoires of about five healthy adults. Libraries were prepared and TCR repertoires were sequenced by different laboratories using diverse techniques, in order to increase sequencing depth and limit assay-specific biases. Between about 0.9 and 8.9 billion PBMCs per donor were obtained by leukapheresis.

For the CD8 naive samples, CD45RO-negative cells were positively selected for CCR7, yielding a CD45RA+CCR7+ population from which TemRA cells were excluded. The donors were healthy, HIV-negative adults who had no recently reported acute infections or vaccinations. Every donor was a Caucasian adult residing in Nashville, Tennessee, USA. Blood was obtained by leukapheresis, after which PBMCs were separated by Ficoll-Histopaque density gradient centrifugation and cryopreserved in liquid nitrogen vapor phase. Purity and quantity of every magnetically sorted T cell population were checked by analytical flow cytometry. From each sorted fraction, genomic DNA was isolated and quantified by UV absorbance on a Nanodrop 2000c. Overall study results and their limits: The genetic and exposure-history diversity represented was limited by the small number of donors. Compared with non-shared clonotypes, clonotypes shared by all four sorted-subset donors had higher generation probabilities. Pairwise subsampling led to the expectation that sequencing depth would affect the degree of clonotype sharing among donors. Estimated clonotype richness was generally larger for naive than for memory subsets. When a few donors were compared, the shared fraction of clonotypes was about 5.5% for naive CD4, approximately 3.5% for naive CD8, roughly 2.5% for memory CD4, and less than 0.5% for memory CD8. Sampling was limited to blood, and TCR repertoires in tissue likely differ from TCR repertoires in blood. Even with the large sequencing depth, rarefaction of the sorted-subset datasets indicated that sequencing was incomplete.

Using the deep immunoSEQ assay, TCR CDR3 regions were amplified from genomic DNA by multiplex PCR. Extracted genomic DNA from each cell subset was distributed evenly across all wells of several immunoSEQ 96-well plates, and each plate was treated as a replicate. For sorted subsets, 200 ng of genomic DNA, equivalent to around 30,000 T cell genomes, went into each replicate PCR. Purified libraries were measured with a Qubit 3.0 fluorometer, size-checked on a Bioanalyzer 2100, and measured again with the KAPA Library Quantification kit. Every immunoSEQ 96-well plate was sequenced on a dedicated single-read 150-cycle Illumina NextSeq 550 flow cell. The published analysis was carried out like this. Because the immunoSEQ output held only junctional sequences and lacked quality scores, the filtering could not match the filtering applied to full-length reads. Sequences were annotated with PyIR, a Python wrapper for IgBLAST v1.9, using IMGT germline references to assign V/J genes and CDR3. Reads with weak V/J assignments (E-value above 1e-6), missing CDR3, stop codons, out-of-frame junctions, or ambiguous translated residues were removed. V3J clonotypes were defined as sequences sharing the same inferred V gene, J gene, and CDR3 amino acid sequence. Percentage overlap between repertoires was calculated by dividing the number of shared unique clonotypes by the size of the smaller repertoire. Repertoire richness was assessed with RTK rarefaction, the Chao1 estimator, and Recon v2.1 estimates of unobserved clonotypes. Generation probabilities were computed with OLGA for all TCRbeta clonotypes obtained by the gDNA method from several donors. TCRdb retrieved this table from immuneACCESS and kept in-frame rearrangements only. Not all clones are present; in checked studies, unresolved V genes account for under half, and no reason is known for the remainder. The D gene and trimming were derived from the DNA, and the V and J assignments and clone size from that table. This sample gives roughly 2.1 million clones in total; approximately 94% of them show up just once. The top ten clonotypes cover more than 1.5% of the sample.

The sequenced sample was naive CD8+ T cells from PBMCs. The cell subset or site label for this specimen denotes: CD45RA+CCR7+. The clonotype originates from a man aged 18-30 years in good health. Some clones in this sample may be carry-over from other donors' samples.

The DNA sequence is as follows: TGTGCCAGCAGCGTAGCTGGGACAGGGAACTATGGCTACACCTTC. Translated, it gives CASSVAGTGNYGYTF. The V and J genes are TRBV9 and TRBJ1-2, with 9 junctional bases fitting TRBD1. The CDR3, cysteine through phenylalanine, is 15 amino acids long. The CDR3 DNA has 45 bases and is translated from base 1. According to the germline V gene, CDR1 reads SGDLS and CDR2 reads YYNGEE. The germline V end is reduced by 0 bases and the J end by 2 bases; junction bases left unmatched: 2.